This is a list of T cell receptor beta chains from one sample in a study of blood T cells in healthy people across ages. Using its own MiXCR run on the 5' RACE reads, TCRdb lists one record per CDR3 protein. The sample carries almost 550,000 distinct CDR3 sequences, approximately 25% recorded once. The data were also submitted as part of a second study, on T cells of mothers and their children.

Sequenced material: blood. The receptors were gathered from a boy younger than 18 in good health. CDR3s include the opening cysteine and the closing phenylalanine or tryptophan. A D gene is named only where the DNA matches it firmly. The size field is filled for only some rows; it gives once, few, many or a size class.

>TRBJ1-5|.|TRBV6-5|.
CASRIQWNSNQPQHF
TGTGCCAGCAGAATACAGTGGAATAGCAATCAGCCCCAGCATTTT
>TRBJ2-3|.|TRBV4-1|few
CASSQGASRDTQYF
TGCGCCAGCAGCCAAGGTGCTTCAAGGGATACGCAGTATTTT
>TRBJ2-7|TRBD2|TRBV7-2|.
CASSLGGGGPVYEQYF
TGTGCCAGCAGCTTAGGTGGCGGGGGGCCGGTTTACGAGCAGTACTTC
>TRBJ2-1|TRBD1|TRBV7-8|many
CASSLSRTGDEQFF
TGTGCCAGCAGCTTATCCAGGACAGGGGATGAGCAGTTCTTC
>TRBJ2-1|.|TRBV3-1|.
CASSQDRASVSSYNEQFF
TGTGCCAGCAGCCAAGATAGGGCTAGCGTATCTTCCTACAATGAGCAGTTCTTC
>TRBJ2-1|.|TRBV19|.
CASSMASSSYNEQFF
TGTGCCAGTAGTATGGCCAGTAGCTCCTACAATGAGCAGTTCTTC
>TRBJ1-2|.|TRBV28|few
CATDFPAAGRNYGYTF
TGTGCCACCGACTTCCCTGCGGCGGGGCGTAACTATGGCTACACCTTC
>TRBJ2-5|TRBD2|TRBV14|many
CASSRQTSGGGETQYF
TGTGCCAGCAGCCGACAGACTAGCGGGGGAGGAGAGACCCAGTACTTC
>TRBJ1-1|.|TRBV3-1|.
CASSDRARNTEAFF
TGTGCCAGCAGCGACAGAGCGAGGAACACTGAAGCTTTCTTT
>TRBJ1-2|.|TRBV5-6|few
CASSLSQGANYGYTF
TGTGCCAGCAGCTTGTCACAGGGCGCTAACTATGGCTACACCTTC
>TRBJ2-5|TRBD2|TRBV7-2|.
CASSLAQASGDKETQYF
TGTGCCAGCAGCTTAGCGCAGGCTAGCGGTGACAAGGAGACCCAGTACTTC
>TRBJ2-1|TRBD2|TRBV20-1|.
CSVTSGMGEQFF
TGCAGTGTCACTAGCGGGATGGGGGAGCAGTTCTTC
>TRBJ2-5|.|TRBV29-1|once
CSTRPGETQYF
TGCAGCACGAGGCCGGGAGAGACCCAGTACTTC
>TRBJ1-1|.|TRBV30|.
CAWSVEPRNTEAFF
TGTGCCTGGAGTGTAGAGCCTCGGAACACTGAAGCTTTCTTT
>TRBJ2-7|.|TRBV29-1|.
CSVAPRAGTYEQYF
TGCAGCGTTGCTCCACGTGCAGGGACGTACGAGCAGTACTTC
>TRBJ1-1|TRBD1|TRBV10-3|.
CAIRMTGSKMNTEAFF
TGTGCCATCAGAATGACAGGGAGTAAAATGAACACTGAAGCTTTCTTT
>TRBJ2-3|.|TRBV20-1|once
CSAEGDEYTDTQYF
TGCAGTGCCGAGGGGGACGAATACACAGATACGCAGTATTTT
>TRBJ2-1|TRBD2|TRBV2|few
CASRGLAGGISYNEQFF
TGTGCCAGCAGGGGACTAGCGGGGGGGATCTCCTACAATGAGCAGTTCTTC
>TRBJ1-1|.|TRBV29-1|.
CSVGSVGGTEAFF
TGCAGCGTTGGATCAGTGGGTGGGACTGAAGCTTTCTTT
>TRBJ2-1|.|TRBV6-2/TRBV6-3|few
CASRGRSSYNEQFF
TGTGCCAGCAGAGGACGAAGCTCCTACAATGAGCAGTTCTTC
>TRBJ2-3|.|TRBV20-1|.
CSARFPSTDTQYF
TGCAGCGCTAGATTTCCTAGCACAGATACGCAGTATTTT
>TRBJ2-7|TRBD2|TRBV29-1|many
CSVLGLAGDEQYF
TGCAGCGTTCTCGGACTAGCGGGAGACGAGCAGTACTTC
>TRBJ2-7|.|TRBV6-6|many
CASGLEQYF
TGTGCCAGCGGACTCGAGCAGTACTTC
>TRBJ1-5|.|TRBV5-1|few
CASSLDLGGPNQPQHF
TGCGCCAGCAGCTTGGACCTTGGGGGACCCAATCAGCCCCAGCATTTT
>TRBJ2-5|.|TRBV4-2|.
CASSSLATGELQETQYF
TGTGCCAGCAGCTCACTAGCAACGGGGGAATTGCAAGAGACCCAGTACTTC
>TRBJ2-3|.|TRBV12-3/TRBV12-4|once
CASSLDTEEGDTQYF
TGTGCCAGCAGTCTGGACACCGAAGAGGGAGATACGCAGTATTTT
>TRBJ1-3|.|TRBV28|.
CASSTAMGRWGGNTIYF
TGTGCCAGCAGCACCGCAATGGGGCGGTGGGGTGGAAACACCATATATTTT
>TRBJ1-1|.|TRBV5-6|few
CASPALHRPPMNTEAFF
TGTGCCAGCCCAGCTTTACACAGGCCGCCAATGAACACTGAAGCTTTCTTT
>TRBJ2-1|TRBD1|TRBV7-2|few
CASSRTGVEQFF
TGTGCCAGCAGCCGGACAGGGGTTGAGCAGTTCTTC
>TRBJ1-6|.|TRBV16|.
CASSRDRRNSPLHF
TGTGCCAGCAGCCGGGACCGGAGGAATTCACCCCTCCACTTT
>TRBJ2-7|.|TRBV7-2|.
CASSLVRPGSHSYEQYF
TGTGCCAGCAGCTTAGTCAGGCCGGGAAGCCACTCCTACGAGCAGTACTTC
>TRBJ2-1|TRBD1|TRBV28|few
CASSSTGVVQFF
TGTGCCAGCAGCTCAACAGGGGTGGTGCAGTTCTTC
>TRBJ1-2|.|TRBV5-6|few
CASSLDRGYYGYTF
TGTGCCAGCAGCTTGGATAGGGGATACTATGGCTACACCTTC
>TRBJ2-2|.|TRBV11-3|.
CASSPNMAGELFF
TGTGCCAGCAGCCCCAACATGGCCGGGGAGCTGTTTTTT
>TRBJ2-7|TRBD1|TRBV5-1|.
CASSTGTEIYEQYF
TGCGCCAGCAGCACCGGGACAGAAATCTACGAGCAGTACTTC
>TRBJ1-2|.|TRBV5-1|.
CASSIPDRRNGYTF
TGCGCCAGCAGCATACCTGACAGGAGGAATGGCTACACCTTC
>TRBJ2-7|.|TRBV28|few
CASSLKFRLEGPSSYEQYF
TGTGCCAGCAGTTTAAAGTTTAGGTTGGAGGGGCCAAGCTCCTACGAGCAGTACTTC
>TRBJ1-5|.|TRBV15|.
CATSKGRFSNQPQHF
TGTGCCACCAGCAAAGGACGATTTAGCAATCAGCCCCAGCATTTT
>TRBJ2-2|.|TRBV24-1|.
CATSAFTGELFF
TGTGCCACCAGTGCGTTTACCGGGGAGCTGTTTTTT
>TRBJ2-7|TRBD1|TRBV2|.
CASNRQGAKEQYF
TGTGCCAGCAATCGACAGGGGGCCAAAGAGCAGTACTTC
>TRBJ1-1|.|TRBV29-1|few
CSVEDRREATEAFF
TGCAGCGTTGAAGATAGAAGGGAGGCGACTGAAGCTTTCTTT
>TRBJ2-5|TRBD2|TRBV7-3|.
CASSFGGSETQYF
TGTGCCAGCAGCTTTGGCGGGAGTGAGACCCAGTACTTC
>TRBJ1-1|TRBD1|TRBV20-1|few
CSARRQGTSTEAFF
TGCAGTGCCCGACGACAGGGCACATCTACTGAAGCTTTCTTT
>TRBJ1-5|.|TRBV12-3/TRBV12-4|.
CASSSSVETNQPQHF
TGTGCCAGCAGTTCCTCCGTCGAGACAAATCAGCCCCAGCATTTT
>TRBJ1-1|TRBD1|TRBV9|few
CASSVDWTGGVGTEAFF
TGTGCCAGCAGCGTAGATTGGACAGGGGGCGTGGGCACTGAAGCTTTCTTT
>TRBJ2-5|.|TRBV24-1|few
CATSRGTEQLF
TGTGCCACCAGTCGGGGGACTGAGCAGCTCTTC
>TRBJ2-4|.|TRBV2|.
CASSARGANIQYF
TGTGCCAGCAGTGCCCGAGGAGCAAACATTCAGTACTTC
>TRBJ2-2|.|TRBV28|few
CASQGLPFSSGELFF
TGTGCCAGCCAGGGACTCCCGTTTAGTTCGGGGGAGCTGTTTTTT
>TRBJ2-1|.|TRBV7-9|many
CASSFYEGYSYNEQFF
TGTGCCAGCAGCTTTTACGAGGGGTACTCCTACAATGAGCAGTTCTTC
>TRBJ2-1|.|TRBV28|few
CASTHRTLSSYNEQFF
TGTGCCAGCACTCACCGGACTCTGAGCTCCTACAATGAGCAGTTCTTC
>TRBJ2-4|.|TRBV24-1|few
CATSAGQRLAKNIQYF
TGTGCCACCAGTGCGGGCCAGAGACTAGCCAAAAACATTCAGTACTTC
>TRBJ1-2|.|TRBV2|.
CASSEAGVDGYTF
TGTGCCAGCAGTGAAGCGGGGGTGGATGGCTACACCTTC
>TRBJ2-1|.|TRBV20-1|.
CSARTRKQGNEQFF
TGCAGTGCTAGAACCCGAAAACAGGGCAATGAGCAGTTCTTC